The entry that follows covers one T cell receptor (beta chain) sequence. As yet, its antigen is unknown. Template for every sorted-subset replicate PCR totaled about 0.2 ug DNA, tens of thousands of T cell genomes. Assay: immunoSEQ multiplex PCR; the TCRdb copy retains only in-frame clones and omits some. The profile shows approximately 710,000 clones, less than 95% of them singletons. The study drew all its donors from Caucasian adults living in Nashville, Tennessee. These data are taken from a study of shared clonotypes between healthy human individuals. Whole-study results and caveats: A reduction in generation probabilities was seen for non-shared clonotypes relative to those shared by all four donors.

V lost 2 bases, J lost 2 bases, and 5 bases stayed unmatched. The CDR3 is 15 amino acids. Germline V gene data show CDR1 as LGHNA and CDR2 as YNFKEQ. The chain links TRBV4-2 to TRBJ1-1, with 7 positions matching TRBD1. The specimen was memory CD8+ T cells from PBMCs. Subset specified: CD45RO+ cells pooled with CCR7-negative TemRA cells. The clonotype comes from a man aged 18 to 30 in good health. Some clones in this sample may be carry-over from other donors' samples. This CDR3 is CASSQPGQLNTEAFF. The CDR3 DNA reads as TGTGCCAGCAGCCAACCGGGACAGTTAAACACTGAAGCTTTCTTT.